This T cell receptor (beta chain) was obtained from a study of Graves' ophthalmopathy and Graves' hyperthyroidism. This CDR3 is built from 16 residues. The V gene end was trimmed by 4 bases and the J gene end by 4 bases; junction bases not matched to a gene: 8. Germline CDR1 SGHRS, CDR2 YFSETQ. Scientists amplified the TCR beta CDR3 regions from RNA transcripts. HTBI primers were employed in first-round RT-PCR, then a second-round multiplex PCR followed. Each CDR3 protein is one row after TCRdb ran MiXCR on the multiplex PCR reads. The table shows roughly 1.1 million distinct CDR3 sequences, with approximately 35% occurring only once. Uncontrolled infections, other autoimmune diseases, pregnancy or lactation barred patients from enrollment. Clinical symptoms, serum thyroxine, TRAb, thyroid ultrasound and orbital computed tomography were relied on for diagnosis.

The specimen was peripheral blood or thyroid tissue (not recorded which). This receptor was identified in an adult man with Graves' hyperthyroidism. The chain links TRBV5-1 to TRBJ1-2; 12 bases are shared with TRBD1. The DNA of the CDR3 is TGCGCCAGCAGCAGCGGGACAGGGGGCTCATTCTATGGCTACACCTTC. It encodes CASSSGTGGSFYGYTF.